Following are 20 T cell receptor beta chains from one sample sequenced in a study of blood T cell repertoires in COVID-19. This table comes from immunoSEQ multiplex PCR, and its TCRdb copy is limited to in-frame clones, with some not included. The sample includes around 200,000 clones, about 88% of them seen just once. Sequencing was carried out using peripheral blood. The receptor set was obtained from a man aged 18 to 29 with active or convalescent COVID-19.

V usage is TRBV9 and J usage is TRBJ2-7, with TRBD2 as a possible D gene (5 bases). Germline V gene data show CDR1 as SGDLS and CDR2 as YYNGEE. This CDR3 has 14 amino acids. The V gene lost 0 bases and the J gene lost 5 bases, with 12 bases spanning the gap. The CDR3 loop reads CASSVAGLWNEQYF. DNA for the CDR3: TGTGCCAGCAGCGTAGCGGGGTTATGGAACGAGCAGTACTTC.

In this sample, this clone turned up once. The rearrangement uses TRBV2 and TRBJ2-7, with 8 nucleotides matching TRBD2. Germline V gives CDR1 SNHLY, CDR2 FYNNEI. The CDR3 covers 15 residues. With V trimmed by 1 base and J by 0 bases, 2 bases remained unmatched. The CDR3 reads CASSEGAGASYEQYF. For the CDR3, the DNA is TGTGCCAGCAGTGAAGGAGCGGGGGCCTCCTACGAGCAGTACTTC.

This chain joins TRBV18 and TRBJ1-1; maybe TRBD1 (6 bases). Trimming shortened V by 4 bases and J by 1 base, and 10 bases separated the two germline ends. Germline assignment: CDR1 KGHSH and CDR2 LQKENI. The CDR3 covers 14 residues. The CDR3 DNA is TGTGCCAGCTCACGGGGGACACCGAACACTGAAGCTTTCTTT. Translating gives CASSRGTPNTEAFF.

This CDR3 is CASSQSWDNNQPQHF. CDR3 coding DNA: TGTGCCAGCAGCCAGTCTTGGGACAATAATCAGCCCCAGCATTTT. The V and J genes are TRBV3-1 (or the pseudogene TRBV3-2) and TRBJ1-5; D perhaps matches TRBD1 (6 bases). This CDR3 comprises 15 residues. Germline V gene data show CDR1 as LGHDT and CDR2 as YNNKEL (reference sequence). Between the trimmed V and J ends, which lost 3 bases and 4 bases, there was a span of 13 bases.

This clone is a singleton in its sample. The chain links TRBV6-5 to TRBJ1-1, with D unclear. This CDR3 contains 15 residues. V lost 0 bases, J lost 0 bases, and 8 bases lay in between. CDR1 is MNHEY, CDR2 SVGAGI, per germline. The CDR3 here is CASSYSVQMNTEAFF. As DNA, the CDR3 is TGTGCCAGCAGTTACTCTGTACAGATGAACACTGAAGCTTTCTTT.

The rearrangement links TRBV6-6 to TRBJ1-1; TRBD1 matches at 9 bases. The CDR3 is 16 amino acids. Germline loops: CDR1 MNHNY, CDR2 SVGAGI (reference sequence). The V and J ends lost 2 bases and 4 bases, in that order; junction bases with no gene match: 8. CDR3 protein: CASSYPTGGFGTEAFF. CDR3 nucleotides: TGTGCCAGCAGTTACCCCACAGGGGGCTTCGGCACTGAAGCTTTCTTT.

This sequence joins TRBV27 and TRBJ2-3, with TRBD2 matching over 7 bases. J gave up 3 bases and V 6 bases, and 12 bases lay outside the gene matches. CDR3 length: 16 residues. The germline V gene encodes CDR1 MNHEY and CDR2 SMNVEV (reference sequence). The CDR3, as DNA: TGTGCCAGCAGCCCCCCCCAGCGGGATAGGACAGATACGCAGTATTTT. Protein product: CASSPPQRDRTDTQYF.

This clone was recorded once. The rearrangement links TRBV27 to TRBJ2-1; perhaps TRBD2 as D (6 bases). V gave up 3 bases and J gave up 2 bases, with 8 bases separating them. This CDR3 is 14 amino acids long. Germline V gene sequence: CDR1 MNHEY, CDR2 SMNVEV (reference sequence). DNA for the CDR3: TGTGCCAGCAGTTTCGGGGGAGCCTACAATGAGCAGTTCTTC. Its translation is CASSFGGAYNEQFF.

The J gene is TRBJ2-1, the V gene TRBV11-2, with 7 bases identical to TRBD2. Germline assignment: CDR1 SGHAT and CDR2 FQNNGV. The CDR3 sequence is 14 residues long. J gave up 10 bases and V 3 bases, and 9 bases lay outside the gene matches. Here the CDR3 reads CASSFEGGSPEQFF. CDR3 nucleotides: TGTGCCAGCAGCTTTGAGGGAGGGTCCCCCGAGCAGTTCTTC.

This chain links TRBV7-6 with TRBJ2-5; 7 bases map to TRBD1. V lost 1 base to trimming and J lost 5 bases; unmatched junction nucleotides: 7. Looked up from germline, CDR1 is SGHVS and CDR2 is FNYEAQ. The CDR3 covers 15 residues. CDR3 loop: CASSLVFDRAETQYF. CDR3 bases: TGTGCCAGCAGCTTAGTTTTTGACAGGGCTGAGACCCAGTACTTC.

V is TRBV29-1 and J is TRBJ1-2; D is perhaps TRBD1 (5 bases). The CDR3 runs 11 residues. Germline CDR1 reads SQVTM; CDR2 reads ANQGSEA. With 7 bases removed from V and 6 bases from J, the gap between germline ends came to 12 bases. CDR3 in amino acids: CSAEYRHGYTF. In DNA form, the CDR3 reads TGCAGCGCCGAATACAGGCATGGCTACACCTTC.

This sequence joins TRBV5-1 and TRBJ2-3; a weak D match, TRBD1 (5 bases). V gave up 4 bases and J gave up 5 bases, with 11 bases separating them. CDR1 is SGHRS and CDR2 is YFSETQ in the germline V gene. The CDR3 runs 13 residues. Here the CDR3 DNA reads TGCGCCAGCAGCCGGAGTCAGGGAGATACGCAGTATTTT. This gives the protein CASSRSQGDTQYF.

The chain carries TRBV2 and TRBJ1-4; TRBD1 agrees at 10 bases. CDR1 and CDR2 from the germline V gene are SNHLY and FYNNEI. The CDR3 consists of 14 residues. V lost 6 bases, J lost 5 bases, and 3 bases stayed unmatched. CDR3 nucleotides: TGTGCCAGCAGGAGGGACAGGGGAAATGAAAAACTGTTTTTT. It yields the protein CASRRDRGNEKLFF.

To note about this clone: Other DNA sequences in the same sample also yield this CDR3. CDR3 DNA sequence: TGTGCCAGTAGTATAGGACAGGGGGCATACTACGAGCAGTACTTC. Protein product: CASSIGQGAYYEQYF. The J gene is TRBJ2-7, the V gene TRBV19; 10 positions agree with TRBD1. The germline gives CDR1 LNHDA, CDR2 SQIVND (reference sequence). The CDR3 is 15 residues long. V was clipped by 1 base and J by 3 bases; unmatched bases: 3.

V usage is TRBV19 and J usage is TRBJ1-4; D is perhaps TRBD1 (6 bases). Looked up from germline, CDR1 is LNHDA and CDR2 is SQIVND (reference sequence). Deletions cut 1 base from V and 10 bases from J, with 7 bases between. The CDR3 has 12 amino acids. The CDR3 region is CASSIGGGKLFF. In DNA, the CDR3 is TGTGCCAGTAGTATAGGAGGGGGAAAACTGTTTTTT.

The chain links TRBV7-8 to TRBJ2-5; D ambiguous. CDR3 length equals 13 residues. Trimming took off 5 bases at V and 1 base at J, with 8 bases between the two ends. Per the germline V gene, CDR1 is SGHVS and CDR2 is FQNEAQ. The CDR3 nucleotides read TGTGCCAGCAGCCGAGGCGTCCAAGAGACCCAGTACTTC. It is translated as CASSRGVQETQYF.

The CDR3 loop is CASSGDRGTGELFF. For the CDR3, the DNA is TGTGCCAGTAGTGGGGACAGGGGGACCGGGGAGCTGTTTTTT. The chain couples TRBV19 to TRBJ2-2; TRBD1 matches 11 bases. CDR1 LNHDA and CDR2 SQIVND come from the germline V gene (reference sequence). Trimming removed 5 bases from V and 5 bases from J; junction bases left unmatched: 1. The CDR3 contains 14 residues. Together with reference TRBV19 and TRBJ2-2, the CDR3 gives the full variable domain: DGGITQSPKYLFRKEGQNVTLSCEQNLNHDAMYWYRQDPGQGLRLIYYSQIVNDFQKGDIAEGYSVSREKKESFPLTVTSAQKNPTAFYLCASSGDRGTGELFFGEGSRLTVL.

This chain connects TRBV9 to TRBJ2-5, with D maybe TRBD2 (6 bases). The CDR3 length is 15 residues. The germline V gene encodes CDR1 SGDLS and CDR2 YYNGEE. V shed 0 bases and J shed 4 bases, with 13 bases lying between them. CDR3 in amino acids: CASSVGRDGVETQYF. The CDR3 DNA reads TGTGCCAGCAGCGTAGGGCGGGATGGCGTAGAGACCCAGTACTTC.

This clone was picked up many times. The chain carries TRBV7-9 and TRBJ2-3; TRBD2 matches 10 bases. Trimming took 4 bases from V and 1 from J; bases not matched to a gene: 2. From germline, CDR1 is SEHNR and CDR2 FQNEAQ (reference sequence). The CDR3 extends over 15 amino acids. DNA of the CDR3: TGTGCCAGCAGCTCCGGGACTAGCGGCACAGATACGCAGTATTTT. Translated: CASSSGTSGTDTQYF.

The chain links TRBV3-1 (or the pseudogene TRBV3-2) to TRBJ2-7; maybe TRBD2 (5 bases). From germline, CDR1 is LGHDT and CDR2 YNNKEL (reference sequence). CDR3 size: 14 residues. The V end lost 1 base, the J end lost 3 bases, and 10 bases lay between the germline ends. CDR3 nucleotides: TGTGCCAGCAGCCAAGGGACTCAAATCTACGAGCAGTACTTC. Its protein is CASSQGTQIYEQYF.